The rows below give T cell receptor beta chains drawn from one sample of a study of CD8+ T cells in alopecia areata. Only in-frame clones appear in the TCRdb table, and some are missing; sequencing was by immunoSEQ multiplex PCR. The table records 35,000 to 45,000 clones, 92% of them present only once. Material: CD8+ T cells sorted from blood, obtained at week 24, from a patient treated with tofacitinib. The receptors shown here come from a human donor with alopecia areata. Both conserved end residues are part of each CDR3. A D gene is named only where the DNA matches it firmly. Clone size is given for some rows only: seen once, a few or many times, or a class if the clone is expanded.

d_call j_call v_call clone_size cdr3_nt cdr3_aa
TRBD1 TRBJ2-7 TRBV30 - TGTGCCTGGAGTGTTTGGGGCAGGGGGCGCGGCGAGCAGTACTTC CAWSVWGRGRGEQYF
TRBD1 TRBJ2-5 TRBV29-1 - TGCAGCGTTGACCCAGGGGGCGTAGGAGAGACCCAGTACTTC CSVDPGGVGETQYF
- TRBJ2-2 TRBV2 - TGTGCCAGCGAGGGTACCTTGGGCACCGGGGAGCTGTTTTTT CASEGTLGTGELFF
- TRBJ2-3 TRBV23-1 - TGCGCCAGCAGTCAATCGGGCTCAGGAATTAGCACAGATACGCAGTATTTT CASSQSGSGISTDTQYF
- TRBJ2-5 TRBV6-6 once TGTGCCAGCAGTTACGTAGGGACAAACCAAGAGACCCAGTACTTC CASSYVGTNQETQYF
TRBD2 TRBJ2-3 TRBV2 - TGTGCCAGCAGTGTGGCGGGAGGGCTCACAGATACGCAGTATTTT CASSVAGGLTDTQYF
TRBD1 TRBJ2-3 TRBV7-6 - TGTGCCAGCAGCTTAGTTGTGACAGGGGAAGTGGCAGATACGCAGTATTTT CASSLVVTGEVADTQYF
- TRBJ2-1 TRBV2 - TGTGCCAGCAGCGCCCAAGCTATCAGGGACAATGAGCAGTTCTTC CASSAQAIRDNEQFF
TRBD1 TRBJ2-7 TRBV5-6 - TGTGCCAGCAGCTGGGGGACAGGGAAGATCGAGCAGTACTTC CASSWGTGKIEQYF
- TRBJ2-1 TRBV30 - TGTGCCTGGAGGGACAGCCCCATGGAGCAGTTCTTC CAWRDSPMEQFF
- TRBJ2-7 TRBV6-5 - TGTGCCAGCAGTTACTCCCGGGAGTGGGAGCAGTACTTC CASSYSREWEQYF
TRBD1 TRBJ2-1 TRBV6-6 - TGTGCCAGCAGCCACGGGACAGGGAGAATCAATGAGCAGTTCTTC CASSHGTGRINEQFF
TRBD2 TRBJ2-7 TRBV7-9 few TGTGCCAGCAGCCCTGGGACTAGCGGGGGTTTTAGCTCCTACGAGCAGTACTTC CASSPGTSGGFSSYEQYF
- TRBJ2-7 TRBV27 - TGTGCCAGCAGTTTATTTTTCGGGGACGGTCCCTCCTACGAGCAGTACTTC CASSLFFGDGPSYEQYF
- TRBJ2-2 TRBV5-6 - TGTGCCAGCAGCTTGGTGGGACAGAACACCGGGGAGCTGTTTTTT CASSLVGQNTGELFF
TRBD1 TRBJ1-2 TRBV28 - TGTGCCAGCAGTCCCGACGACGAAACAGGGGCTGGGGACTATGGCTACACCTTC CASSPDDETGAGDYGYTF
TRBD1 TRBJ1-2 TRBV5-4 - TGTGCCAGCAGCTTCCGGGACAGCCTCTATGGCTACACCTTC CASSFRDSLYGYTF
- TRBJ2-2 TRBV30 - TGTGCCTGGAACATCGATAAAGTCGGGGAGCTGTTTTTT CAWNIDKVGELFF
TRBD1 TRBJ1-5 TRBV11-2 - TGTGCCAGCAGCTTAGTTCCAGGGGGCTGGGAGCCCCAGCATTTT CASSLVPGGWEPQHF